Each of the 20 T cell receptor beta chains below was sequenced from the same sample in a study of regulatory T cells in long-lasting Graves disease. Construction of TCR beta libraries relied on iRepertoire HTBI primers and on Arm-PCR targeting CDR3 regions. TCRdb re-called the multiplex PCR reads through MiXCR, storing one row per CDR3 protein. The table lists 400,000 to 550,000 distinct CDR3 sequences, roughly 15% of them singletons. As for time point: newly diagnosed GD, antithyroid drugs for less than 3 months. RNA from PBMCs was the source of the TCR library. These data were also reused for a study on T cells in Graves' hyperthyroidism and ophthalmopathy.

This sample comprised peripheral blood mononuclear cells (PBMCs), obtained at new diagnosis, from a patient treated with antithyroid drugs. These receptors originate from a woman aged 25 to 39 with Graves disease.

This clonotype has a count of ten or more. The V and J genes are TRBV20-1 and TRBJ1-1; D remains unclear. V gave up 7 bases and J gave up 2 bases, with 8 bases separating them. This CDR3 is built from 11 residues. CDR1 is DFQATT, CDR2 SNEGSKA, per germline (reference sequence). CDR3 residues: CSEYYNTEAFF. CDR3 nucleotides: TGCAGTGAATACTATAACACTGAAGCTTTCTTT.

The chain links TRBV5-5 to TRBJ2-7; 8 bases agree with TRBD2. This CDR3 region has 15 residues. Germline V gene sequence: CDR1 SGHKS, CDR2 YYEKEE (reference sequence). The J segment lost 0 bases and the V segment lost 4 bases, leaving 6 bases of the junction unmatched. The CDR3 coding sequence is TGTGCCAGCAGCCCCGACAGCGGGAGCTCCTACGAGCAGTACTTC. It yields the protein CASSPDSGSSYEQYF.

This clonotype was counted a few times. CDR3 DNA: TGCAGTGCTAGAGATATCGTAGCGGGTAACTACGAGCAGTACTTC. It encodes CSARDIVAGNYEQYF. The chain carries TRBV20-1 and TRBJ2-7, with 7 bases aligning to TRBD2. V shed 0 bases, J shed 3 bases, and the junction held 8 bases outside the gene matches. This CDR3 spans 15 amino acids. CDR1 is DFQATT and CDR2 is SNEGSKA in the germline V gene (reference sequence).

As concerns this clonotype: This clone may be a read error of a much larger clone one base away. This chain links TRBV7-2 with TRBJ2-7; no reliable D call. Trimming removed 1 base at V and 3 bases at J, with 16 bases between. Germline loops: CDR1 SGHTA, CDR2 FQGNSA. CDR3 size: 16 residues. The CDR3 DNA is TGTGCCAGCAGCTTAGATCCTATGGGCGGCGGCTACGAGCAGTACTTC. Its translation: CASSLDPMGGGYEQYF.

The chain is built from TRBV5-8 and TRBJ2-1, with D unresolved. Trimming took 5 bases from V and 15 from J, leaving 21 bases between them. The germline V gene has CDR1 SGHTS and CDR2 YDEGEE. The CDR3 covers 13 residues. CDR3 sequence reads: CASSPGSALSGFF. Written as DNA, the CDR3 is TGTGCCAGCAGTCCTGGAAGCGCTTTGAGTGGGTTCTTC.

This clonotype was observed many times. The V and J genes are TRBV4-1 and TRBJ2-5; D possibly corresponds to TRBD1 (7 bases). CDR1 is MGHRA, CDR2 YSYEKL, per germline. There are 14 residues in the CDR3. Trimming took off 4 bases at V and 4 bases at J, with 13 bases between the two ends. For the CDR3, the DNA is TGCGCCAGCAGCCTTCAGGGGGGCCGAGAGACCCAGTACTTC. Translating it yields CASSLQGGRETQYF.

This clonotype was counted many times. The CDR3 nucleotides are TGTGCCAGCAGTTTCGAGGCGGGAGGATTTAATGAGCAGTTCTTC. Translation: CASSFEAGGFNEQFF. The chain is built from TRBV27 and TRBJ2-1; 8 bases map to TRBD2. The CDR3 is 15 residues long. Trimming took 3 bases from V and 7 from J; bases not matched to a gene: 8. CDR1 is MNHEY, CDR2 SMNVEV, per germline (reference sequence).

This chain uses TRBV9 with TRBJ2-7, with 9 bases identical to TRBD2. Germline assignment: CDR1 SGDLS and CDR2 YYNGEE. J gave up 7 bases and V 0 bases, and 8 bases lay outside the gene matches. This CDR3 has 15 amino acids. CDR3 nucleotide sequence: TGTGCCAGCAGCGTAGATCGAGCGGGGGGAGGTGAGCAGTACTTC. Its protein product is CASSVDRAGGGEQYF.

The table lists this clonotype with a few counts. A read error may explain this, as a much larger clone is one base away. The genes are TRBV27 and TRBJ1-5; a weak D match, TRBD1 (6 bases). The CDR3 runs 15 residues. The V gene lost 6 bases and the J gene lost 0 bases, with 12 bases spanning the gap. The germline CDR1 and CDR2 sequences are MNHEY and SMNVEV (reference sequence). The CDR3, as DNA: TGTGCCAGCAGCTCAGGCAGGGGTAGCAATCAGCCCCAGCATTTT. Its translation: CASSSGRGSNQPQHF.

This clonotype was recorded many times. The V and J genes are TRBV2 and TRBJ2-7; D remains unclear. The germline V and J ends were trimmed by 7 bases and 1 base, with 5 bases remaining between them. The length of the CDR3 is 11 residues. From germline, CDR1 is SNHLY and CDR2 FYNNEI. The CDR3 is CASKWSYEQYF. In DNA, the CDR3 is TGTGCCAGCAAATGGTCCTACGAGCAGTACTTC. The full variable domain, rest sourced from reference TRBV2 and TRBJ2-7, is EPEVTQTPSHQVTQMGQEVILRCVPISNHLYFYWYRQILGQKVEFLVSFYNNEISEKSEIFDDQFSVERPDGSNFTLKIRSTKLEDSAMYFCASKWSYEQYFGPGTRLTVT.

This clonotype was detected many times. This chain uses TRBV6-9 with TRBJ2-1; D might be TRBD1 (6 bases). Per the germline V gene, CDR1 is MNHGY and CDR2 is SVAAGI. V was pared by 3 bases and J by 1 base, with 31 bases between. CDR3 length equals 22 residues. The CDR3: CASSYSPRYRVSEFGSYNEQFF. As DNA, the CDR3 is TGTGCCAGCAGTTACTCCCCGAGATACAGGGTATCTGAGTTCGGGTCCTACAATGAGCAGTTCTTC.

There are many counts of this clonotype. The chain is built from TRBV10-3 and TRBJ2-5; TRBD2 agrees at 11 bases. The CDR3 length is 17 residues. Looked up from germline, CDR1 is ENHRY and CDR2 is SYGVKD. V gave up 2 bases and J gave up 6 bases; unmatched junction bases: 11. Written as DNA, the CDR3 is TGTGCCATCAGTGAGGCGGTTAGCGGGAGGGGCCCGAAGACCCAGTACTTC. Residues: CAISEAVSGRGPKTQYF.

The chain is built from TRBV12-3 or TRBV12-4 and TRBJ2-1; 7 positions agree with TRBD1. Trimming at V came to 3 bases and at J to 8 bases, leaving 10 bases not matched to a gene. The CDR3 is 15 amino acids. The CDR3 nucleotides are TGTGCCAGCAGTTTCGGGTTAGGGGGCAGAGATGAGCAGTTCTTC. Protein sequence: CASSFGLGGRDEQFF.

In its sample, this clonotype was seen many times. This sequence joins TRBV4-2 and TRBJ2-3; 7 bases are a match to TRBD1. This CDR3 is built from 16 residues. V was pared by 1 base and J by 6 bases, with 10 bases of the junction left unmatched. The germline V gene has CDR1 LGHNA and CDR2 YNFKEQ. Here the CDR3 reads CASSQARQGLVDTQYF. Written as DNA, the CDR3 is TGTGCCAGCAGCCAAGCCCGACAGGGTTTGGTGGATACGCAGTATTTT.

This chain connects TRBV19 to TRBJ2-3, with TRBD1 as a possible D gene (6 bases). This CDR3 spans 15 amino acids. The germline V gene has CDR1 LNHDA and CDR2 SQIVND (reference sequence). Trimming stripped 6 bases from V and 2 bases from J, with 15 bases between. The CDR3 nucleotides read TGTGCCAGTAGCCGAACAGGGATTCCCACAGATACGCAGTATTTT. This gives the protein CASSRTGIPTDTQYF. Full variable domain (outside the CDR3, taken from reference TRBV19 and TRBJ2-3): DGGITQSPKYLFRKEGQNVTLSCEQNLNHDAMYWYRQDPGQGLRLIYYSQIVNDFQKGDIAEGYSVSREKKESFPLTVTSAQKNPTAFYLCASSRTGIPTDTQYFGPGTRLTVL.

As for this clonotype: With only one base between it and a far larger clone, this is likely a read error. In DNA, the CDR3 is TGTGCCAGCAGCCCCAATCAAGGTAGCGGGAGGTTCGTGACAAACAATGAGCAGTTCTTC. It codes for CASSPNQGSGRFVTNNEQFF. The rearrangement uses TRBV7-3 and TRBJ2-1; 10 bases match TRBD2. This CDR3 is 20 amino acids long. Germline CDR1 SGHTA, CDR2 FQGTGA. J was trimmed by 5 bases and V by 5 bases; bases with no gene match: 21.

This clonotype was counted many times. The J gene is TRBJ2-7, the V gene TRBV3-1; unclear D gene. This CDR3 comprises 12 residues. The V gene lost 5 bases and the J gene lost 2 bases, with 7 bases spanning the gap. Germline V gene sequence: CDR1 LGHDT, CDR2 YNNKEL (reference sequence). CDR3 protein: CASSLTTYEQYF. In DNA form, the CDR3 reads TGTGCCAGCAGCTTGACAACCTACGAGCAGTACTTC.

On this clonotype: This may be a read error, as it is one base from a much larger clone. The CDR3 is CGARDLYPVPNQPQHF. In DNA form, the CDR3 reads TGCGGTGCTAGAGATCTCTATCCGGTCCCCAATCAGCCCCAGCATTTT. The chain combines TRBV20-1 with TRBJ1-5; D not resolved. The CDR3 is 16 amino acids. CDR1 and CDR2 from the germline V gene are DFQATT and SNEGSKA (reference sequence).

The genes are TRBV19 and TRBJ1-2; 10 bases are shared with TRBD1. V gave up 5 bases and J gave up 1 base; unmatched junction bases: 13. The length of the CDR3 is 18 residues. The germline V gene has CDR1 LNHDA and CDR2 SQIVND (reference sequence). CDR3 sequence (DNA): TGTGCCAGTAGTGCCCTCGGGACAGGGGCTCTTCTTAACTATGGCTACACCTTC. This encodes CASSALGTGALLNYGYTF.

The CDR3 DNA reads as TGTGCCAGCAGCATGTATCGCCGGGGGAACACTGAAGCTTTCTTT. It encodes CASSMYRRGNTEAFF. The J gene is TRBJ1-1, the V gene TRBV7-2; D remains ambiguous. The germline V and J ends were trimmed by 5 bases and 1 base, with 14 bases remaining between them. The germline CDR1 and CDR2 sequences are SGHTA and FQGNSA. This CDR3 contains 15 residues.